This T cell receptor (beta chain) was retrieved from a study of a mutant IDH1 vaccine in newly diagnosed glioma. Study context: Treated patients showed a male proportion of approximately 62%, a female proportion of around 40%, and a mean age of approximately 40 years.

Measured with immunoSEQ multiplex PCR; TCRdb has only the in-frame clones, and not every one. The top ten clones hold around 3% of a sample with fewer than 85,000 clones, just over 85% of them seen once. Study-level findings and limits: Pseudoprogression appeared independent of alterations in top peripheral clonotypes. Detectable vaccine-induced immune responses arose in almost 95% of patients.

Comment on this clone: Its antigen is not known.

Time point of the sample: baseline, week 1 (first vaccination visit). Treatment denoted: pre-vaccination baseline after standard-of-care therapy. Tumors from donors were new WHO grade 3 or 4 IDH1-mutant astrocytomas with ATRX loss. The junction had 7 bases not matched to a gene; V was cut back by 2 bases and J by 14 bases. The V gene's germline CDR1 is MNHEY and CDR2 SVGAGI. CDR3 length: 13 residues. The source material was PBMCs, sampled from a glioma patient treated with radiotherapy, temozolomide or both. The chain combines TRBV6-5 with TRBJ1-2, with 11 nucleotides matching TRBD1. This clonotype was obtained from a man aged 30 to 45 with glioma. The CDR3 sequence: CASSYLGQGATTF. The CDR3 coding sequence is TGTGCCAGCAGTTACCTTGGACAGGGGGCAACGACCTTC.